Below, 27 T cell receptor beta chains from the same sample are listed, as sequenced in a study of T cells in Graves' hyperthyroidism and ophthalmopathy. Amplified TCR beta CDR3 regions came from RNA transcripts. First-round RT-PCR with HTBI primers amplified the TCR CDR3 region. MiXCR, run by TCRdb on the multiplex PCR reads, gives a single entry per CDR3 protein. The sample yields about 500,000 distinct CDR3 sequences, approximately 49% seen once. The sample comprised peripheral blood or thyroid tissue (not recorded which). These TCRs come from an adult woman with Graves' disease, either hyperthyroidism or ophthalmopathy (not recorded which).

This rearrangement joins TRBV10-3 to TRBJ1-5; TRBD1 matches 8 bases. The germline V gene has CDR1 ENHRY and CDR2 SYGVKD. This CDR3 region has 17 residues. The V segment lost 4 bases and the J segment 4 bases; nucleotides outside the gene matches: 12. The CDR3 spells CAISARAPDRENQPQHF. The CDR3 nucleotides read TGTGCCATCAGTGCTAGAGCGCCGGACAGGGAGAATCAGCCCCAGCATTTT.

This clonotype turned up a few times. V and J are TRBV9 and TRBJ2-1, with no clear D. V shed 0 bases and J shed 1 base, with 5 bases lying between them. The CDR3 is 14 residues long. Germline CDR1 SGDLS, CDR2 YYNGEE. CDR3 in DNA: TGTGCCAGCAGCGTAGAGCGTTCCTACAATGAGCAGTTCTTC. Amino acids: CASSVERSYNEQFF.

This clonotype was detected only a few times. The CDR3 reads CASSLAPGLAGYEQYF. The CDR3 bases are TGTGCCAGCAGCTTGGCCCCGGGACTAGCGGGTTACGAGCAGTACTTC. The chain employs TRBV5-4 and TRBJ2-7; 12 bases are a match to TRBD2. Germline CDR1 and CDR2: SGHNT and YYREEE (reference sequence). The CDR3 runs 16 residues. V dropped 0 bases and J dropped 4; count of bases not matched to a gene: 5.

This clonotype was seen repeatedly, ten times or more. This chain joins TRBV12-3 or TRBV12-4 and TRBJ2-7, with 9 bases fitting TRBD1. This CDR3 region has 11 residues. The junction had 4 bases not matched to a gene; V was cut back by 5 bases and J by 11 bases. This CDR3 reads CASSIGQGKYF. Written as DNA, the CDR3 is TGTGCCAGCAGTATAGGACAGGGGAAGTACTTC.

Regarding this clonotype: Germline and junction disagree at one end, which may indicate a read error. CDR3 in DNA: TGCGCCATCAGACCAGCTCTGTCCTACGAGCAGTACTTC. This translates into CAIRPALSYEQYF. The J gene is TRBJ2-7, the V gene TRBV10-3; D gene unclear. From germline, CDR1 is ENHRY and CDR2 SYGVKD. This CDR3 is built from 13 residues.

The chain employs TRBV9 and TRBJ2-2; D is uncertain. Between the trimmed V and J ends, which lost 0 bases and 6 bases, there was a span of 12 bases. CDR3 size: 15 residues. The germline CDR1 and CDR2 sequences are SGDLS and YYNGEE. The CDR3 region is CASSVASSFPGELFF. In DNA form, the CDR3 reads TGTGCCAGCAGCGTAGCGTCCTCTTTTCCCGGGGAGCTGTTTTTT.

The chain is built from TRBV11-2 and TRBJ1-4, with D perhaps TRBD1 (6 bases). The CDR3 extends over 16 amino acids. Trimming stripped 5 bases from V and 8 bases from J, with 21 bases between. Per the germline V gene, CDR1 is SGHAT and CDR2 is FQNNGV. The CDR3 coding sequence is TGTGCCAGCAGCCCTCGGGGGGGGGCTACCGACGAAAAACTGTTTTTT. This sequence encodes CASSPRGGATDEKLFF.

The chain carries TRBV10-3 and TRBJ2-7; TRBD1 matches at 8 bases. V dropped 5 bases and J dropped 2; count of bases not matched to a gene: 5. Germline V gene sequence: CDR1 ENHRY, CDR2 SYGVKD. The CDR3 covers 14 residues. The CDR3 loop reads CAISTGTGPYEQYF. The DNA of the CDR3 is TGTGCCATCAGTACCGGGACAGGCCCCTACGAGCAGTACTTC.

This clonotype was found many times. J is TRBJ2-5 and V is TRBV6-6, with TRBD1 matching over 7 bases. Trimming cost V 7 bases and J 4 bases; bases outside gene matches: 15. The CDR3 sequence is 16 residues long. The germline V gene encodes CDR1 MNHNY and CDR2 SVGAGI (reference sequence). Here the CDR3 reads CASTHRGRGKGETQYF. CDR3 coding DNA: TGTGCCAGCACCCACAGGGGCAGGGGAAAAGGAGAGACCCAGTACTTC.

This clonotype was counted at least ten times. The chain links TRBV29-1 to TRBJ2-5; D gene unclear. Germline V gene sequence: CDR1 SQVTM, CDR2 ANQGSEA. The germline V and J ends were trimmed by 8 bases and 4 bases, with 11 bases remaining between them. CDR3 length equals 11 residues. CDR3 residues: CSPLVVETQYF. As DNA, the CDR3 is TGCAGCCCCCTAGTTGTAGAGACCCAGTACTTC.

The chain couples TRBV7-2 to TRBJ1-5; possibly TRBD1 for D (6 bases). The germline V gene has CDR1 SGHTA and CDR2 FQGNSA. V lost 0 bases and J lost 3, with 15 bases in between. The CDR3 runs 17 residues. CDR3 in amino acids: CASSLAEHGTSNQPQHF. The CDR3 bases are TGTGCCAGCAGCTTAGCGGAACACGGGACATCCAATCAGCCCCAGCATTTT.

This clonotype showed up just a few times. The chain has TRBV29-1 and TRBJ2-7, with TRBD1 identical over 10 bases. V lost 1 base, J lost 3 bases, and 3 bases stayed unmatched. CDR1 SQVTM and CDR2 ANQGSEA come from the germline V gene. The CDR3 covers 14 residues. The CDR3 nucleotides are TGCAGCGTTGAAGGGGGACAGGGGATCTACGAGCAGTACTTC. Translating it yields CSVEGGQGIYEQYF.

The rearrangement links TRBV10-3 to TRBJ2-7, with D perhaps given as TRBD1 or TRBD2 (6 bases each). Looked up from germline, CDR1 is ENHRY and CDR2 is SYGVKD. This CDR3 spans 15 amino acids. Trimming took 0 bases from V and 0 from J, leaving 9 bases between them. The CDR3 DNA follows: TGTGCCATCAGTGAGTCGGGGGGCCTCTCCTACGAGCAGTACTTC. It translates to CAISESGGLSYEQYF.

This rearrangement joins TRBV2 to TRBJ2-7; D is unclear. With 5 bases removed from V and 0 bases from J, the gap between germline ends came to 14 bases. The CDR3 runs 15 residues. CDR1 is SNHLY and CDR2 is FYNNEI in the germline V gene. CDR3 protein: CASSPARVDSYEQYF. The CDR3 bases are TGTGCCAGCAGTCCGGCCAGAGTCGACTCCTACGAGCAGTACTTC.

The sample holds many counts of this clonotype. V usage is TRBV20-1 and J usage is TRBJ2-7, with 11 bases that match TRBD2. Germline V gene lookup returns CDR1 DFQATT and CDR2 SNEGSKA (reference sequence). CDR3 length: 15 residues. Trimming removed 3 bases from V and 2 bases from J; junction bases left unmatched: 6. The DNA for the CDR3 is TGCAGTGCTAGCAGCGGGACTAGCGGAGCCTACGAGCAGTACTTC. Its protein product is CSASSGTSGAYEQYF.

The chain uses TRBV12-3 or TRBV12-4 and TRBJ1-2; 7 nucleotides agree with TRBD1. Trimming removed 7 bases from V and 4 bases from J; junction bases left unmatched: 9. This CDR3 contains 14 residues. The CDR3 is CASTTTGTAYGYTF. DNA for the CDR3: TGTGCCAGCACCACGACAGGGACGGCCTATGGCTACACCTTC.

This clonotype was recorded many times. The V call is TRBV20-1, the J call TRBJ1-4, with D possibly being TRBD1 (6 bases). V lost 4 bases and J 3 bases, leaving 6 bases between the germline ends. The germline gives CDR1 DFQATT, CDR2 SNEGSKA (reference sequence). The CDR3 length is 12 residues. The CDR3: CSATGANEKLFF. CDR3 coding DNA: TGCAGTGCTACAGGGGCTAATGAAAAACTGTTTTTT.

This clonotype was observed many times. This CDR3 reads CASVSGVNSYEQYF. In DNA form, the CDR3 reads TGTGCCAGCGTGAGTGGGGTAAACTCCTACGAGCAGTACTTC. The gene calls are TRBV7-9 and TRBJ2-7; no firm D call. The V end lost 8 bases, the J end lost 0 bases, and 14 bases lay between the germline ends. Germline V gives CDR1 SEHNR, CDR2 FQNEAQ (reference sequence). CDR3 length: 14 residues.

This chain uses TRBV30 with TRBJ1-1, with unresolved D. Germline CDR1 reads GTSNPN; CDR2 reads SVGIG (reference sequence). With 3 bases removed from V and 1 base from J, the gap between germline ends came to 15 bases. This CDR3 has 15 amino acids. The DNA for the CDR3 is TGTGCCTGGAGACCGACCGACCGATGGAACACTGAAGCTTTCTTT. Translated: CAWRPTDRWNTEAFF.

This clonotype was detected a few times. V gene TRBV10-3 combines with J gene TRBJ1-1; D is perhaps TRBD1 (6 bases). The length of the CDR3 is 17 residues. Germline V gene lookup returns CDR1 ENHRY and CDR2 SYGVKD. Deletions cut 4 bases from V and 0 bases from J, with 18 bases between. CDR3 nucleotides: TGTGCCATCAGTGTGACAGGAAAAACCGTCCTGAACACTGAAGCTTTCTTT. It is translated as CAISVTGKTVLNTEAFF.

This clonotype has a count of ten or more. The J gene is TRBJ2-7, the V gene TRBV20-1; TRBD1 agrees at 10 bases. With 0 bases clipped from V and 3 bases from J, the junction kept 5 bases outside the gene matches. Per the germline V gene, CDR1 is DFQATT and CDR2 is SNEGSKA (reference sequence). The CDR3 consists of 15 residues. CDR3 nucleotides: TGCAGTGCTAGAGATCACCGGACAGGGGGCTACGAGCAGTACTTC. Amino acids: CSARDHRTGGYEQYF.

The chain links TRBV10-3 to TRBJ2-5, with D maybe TRBD1 (5 bases). The CDR3 runs to 13 residues. The ends were cut back, 10 bases at V and 5 bases at J, with 17 bases in the middle. From germline, CDR1 is ENHRY and CDR2 SYGVKD. The CDR3, as DNA: TGTGCCACCAATGAAGGGGCCTTCGAGACCCAGTACTTC. It encodes CATNEGAFETQYF.

The J gene is TRBJ2-7, the V gene TRBV29-1; a weak D match, TRBD2 (5 bases). Trimming stripped 4 bases from V and 4 bases from J, with 20 bases between. Germline-derived CDR1 and CDR2 are SQVTM and ANQGSEA. The CDR3 loop spans 15 amino acids. CDR3 protein: CSVGGLAASSYEQYF. The CDR3 nucleotides are TGCAGCGTTGGAGGGCTAGCCGCCTCTTCTTACGAGCAGTACTTC.

This clonotype was counted ten times or more. This chain uses TRBV7-2 with TRBJ1-6, with 8 bases identical to TRBD1. The germline V gene has CDR1 SGHTA and CDR2 FQGNSA. V shed 3 bases and J 7 bases; nucleotides not matched to a gene: 5. This CDR3 is built from 15 residues. The CDR3 DNA reads as TGTGCCAGCAGCTTCACCGGGACAGGAAATTCACCCCTCCACTTT. Translating gives CASSFTGTGNSPLHF.

The gene calls are TRBV7-8 and TRBJ1-5; 8 positions match TRBD1. Germline trimming cut 1 base from V and 14 bases from J; bases unmatched to any gene: 10. Germline assignment: CDR1 SGHVS and CDR2 FQNEAQ. The CDR3 length is 14 residues. CDR3 DNA: TGTGCCAGCAGCTTAGTGGGCAGGGGGCAGAACGAGCATTTT. Translation gives CASSLVGRGQNEHF.

This clonotype was observed a handful of times. The chain combines TRBV11-2 with TRBJ2-2, with 7 bases aligning to TRBD2. The CDR3 sequence is 14 residues long. J was trimmed by 4 bases and V by 4 bases; bases with no gene match: 3. Germline CDR1 SGHAT, CDR2 FQNNGV. CDR3 amino acids: CASSYVAGTGELFF. In nucleotides, the CDR3 is TGTGCCAGCAGCTATGTAGCGGGCACCGGGGAGCTGTTTTTT.

This clonotype was found a few times. V gene TRBV7-9 combines with J gene TRBJ1-1; 10 bases fit TRBD1. CDR1 is SEHNR and CDR2 is FQNEAQ in the germline V gene (reference sequence). This CDR3 comprises 14 residues. The junction had 2 bases not matched to a gene; V was cut back by 1 base and J by 6 bases. The CDR3, as DNA: TGTGCCAGCAGCTTAGGACAGGGGGCCGCTGAAGCTTTCTTT. Translated: CASSLGQGAAEAFF.